The 16 T cell receptor beta chains below were found in one sample sequenced in a study of blood T cells in healthy people across ages. Through a sample-barcoded 5' primer and a J-beta primer mix, a second PCR was run for roughly 6 to 11 cycles. TCRdb passed the 5' RACE reads through MiXCR, listing each CDR3 protein once. Of 1.5 million to 2 million distinct CDR3 sequences listed, 35% to 50% were seen once; the top ten hold 20% to 25%. The source material was blood. The receptors here all came from a human donor in good health.

V and J are TRBV6-5 and TRBJ1-1; D gene ambiguous. CDR1 MNHEY and CDR2 SVGAGI come from the germline V gene. Trimming took 1 base from V and 2 from J, leaving 5 bases between them. The CDR3 runs to 13 residues. CDR3 bases: TGTGCCAGCAGTTACTACGAAAACACTGAAGCTTTCTTT. Protein product: CASSYYENTEAFF.

This clonotype appeared once. This rearrangement joins TRBV12-3 or TRBV12-4 to TRBJ2-1; the D gene is possibly TRBD2 (5 bases). The J call is doubtful: the DNA matches TRBJ2-7 better. CDR3 size: 17 residues. CDR3 in DNA: TGTGCCAGCAGCCCCTTACCGGGCCGCGGGTCCTACAATGAGCAGTACTTC. Amino acid sequence: CASSPLPGRGSYNEQYF.

This clonotype was recorded a few times. This chain's CDR3 is CASSPPGWDEQYF. Here the CDR3 DNA reads TGTGCCAGCTCACCACCGGGCTGGGACGAGCAGTACTTC. This sequence joins TRBV18 and TRBJ2-7; D unresolved. Germline loops: CDR1 KGHSH, CDR2 LQKENI. Trimming removed 0 bases from V and 5 bases from J, with 8 bases in between. The CDR3 has 13 amino acids. Full variable domain (missing parts from reference TRBV18 and TRBJ2-7): NAGVMQNPRHLVRRRGQEARLRCSPMKGHSHVYWYRQLPEEGLKFMVYLQKENIIDESGMPKERFSAEFPKEGPSILRIQQVVRGDSAAYFCASSPPGWDEQYFGPGTRLTVT.

The chain employs TRBV2 and TRBJ2-4; perhaps TRBD1 as D (6 bases). The CDR3 runs 16 residues. Germline V lookup: CDR1 SNHLY, CDR2 FYNNEI. V was clipped by 3 bases and J by 7 bases, with 19 bases between them. The CDR3 DNA is TGTGCCAGCAGTGAGGATTACAGGGAATTCGGGAACATTCAGTACTTC. Its translation is CASSEDYREFGNIQYF.

Concerning this clonotype: A much larger clonotype is one base distant, so this may be a read error. The rearrangement links TRBV29-1 to TRBJ2-1; 12 nucleotides line up with TRBD2. Germline V gives CDR1 SQVTM, CDR2 ANQGSEA. This CDR3 contains 19 residues. Germline trimming cut 1 base from V and 0 bases from J; bases unmatched to any gene: 10. This chain's CDR3 is CSVEASRTSGDSSYNEQFF. In nucleotides, the CDR3 is TGCAGCGTTGAAGCCTCCAGGACTAGCGGGGACAGCTCCTACAATGAGCAGTTCTTC.

The chain's CDR3 is CSARDQGGQEKLFF. The CDR3 region has the DNA TGCAGTGCTAGAGATCAAGGGGGGCAGGAAAAACTGTTTTTT. The chain has TRBV20-1 and TRBJ1-4, with a tentative D call TRBD1 (6 bases). The V and J ends lost 0 bases and 8 bases respectively, with 13 bases between them. The CDR3 extends over 14 amino acids. Germline assignment: CDR1 DFQATT and CDR2 SNEGSKA (reference sequence).

This clonotype appeared a few times. The rearrangement uses TRBV7-9 and TRBJ1-1, with D perhaps matching TRBD1 (6 bases). The CDR3 covers 15 residues. Looked up from germline, CDR1 is SEHNR and CDR2 is FQNEAQ (reference sequence). Deletions cut 4 bases from V and 1 base from J, with 13 bases between. CDR3 coding DNA: TGTGCCAGCAGCTCCCAACGGGGGGCGAACACTGAAGCTTTCTTT. Protein product: CASSSQRGANTEAFF.

This clonotype has just a few counts. The chain couples TRBV29-1 to TRBJ2-5, with 8 bases identical to TRBD1. J gave up 9 bases and V 5 bases, and 11 bases lay outside the gene matches. The germline CDR1 and CDR2 sequences are SQVTM and ANQGSEA. The CDR3 is made up of 13 amino acids. The CDR3 bases are TGCAGCGTTCGTTGGGGACAGGAGAGCCCCCAGTACTTC. Encoded protein: CSVRWGQESPQYF.

CDR3 in DNA: TGTGCCACCAGTGATACGGGACAGCCTCCGATTCAACTGTTTTTT. It translates to CATSDTGQPPIQLFF. The chain has TRBV24-1 and TRBJ1-4; TRBD1 agrees at 7 bases. V dropped 3 bases and J dropped 12; count of bases not matched to a gene: 12. Per germline, CDR1 KGHDR and CDR2 SFDVKD. The CDR3 spans 15 residues.

CDR3 amino acids: CASSPVPYNSPLHF. The CDR3 DNA reads as TGTGCCAGCAGCCCGGTCCCATATAATTCACCCCTCCACTTT. J is TRBJ1-6 and V is TRBV7-2, with unresolved D. Trimming pared 5 bases from V and 4 bases from J, leaving 9 bases between. This CDR3 comprises 14 residues. Per the germline V gene, CDR1 is SGHTA and CDR2 is FQGNSA.

This clonotype was picked up a small number of times. The chain is built from TRBV6-2 or TRBV6-3 and TRBJ1-6; D is perhaps TRBD1 (6 bases). CDR3 size: 13 residues. Trimming shortened V by 7 bases and J by 7 bases, and 11 bases separated the two germline ends. CDR1 and CDR2 (germline): MNHEY, SVGEGT. CDR3 nucleotide sequence: TGTGCCAGCACCACAGGGCGGAATTCACCCCTCCACTTT. Amino acids: CASTTGRNSPLHF.

This clonotype was counted between two and nine times. V is TRBV9 and J is TRBJ2-7; D unresolved. The CDR3 covers 14 residues. Germline CDR1 SGDLS, CDR2 YYNGEE. Trimming shortened V by 0 bases and J by 0 bases, and 7 bases separated the two germline ends. Written as DNA, the CDR3 is TGTGCCAGCAGCGTAGGGTCATCCTCCTACGAGCAGTACTTC. It specifies CASSVGSSSYEQYF.

This clonotype was picked up a small number of times. The rearrangement links TRBV6-1 to TRBJ2-1; TRBD2 is a possible D gene (5 bases). The CDR3 sequence is 14 residues long. V lost 4 bases, J lost 3 bases, and 10 bases lay in between. Germline CDR1 MNHNS, CDR2 SASEGT. CDR3 sequence (DNA): TGTGCCAGCAGTGCTAGCCGGGACTACAATGAGCAGTTCTTC. The encoded protein is CASSASRDYNEQFF.

The V call is TRBV7-3, the J call TRBJ2-5, with D perhaps matching TRBD1 or TRBD2 (5 bases each). The V end lost 1 base, the J end lost 9 bases, and 15 bases lay between the germline ends. This CDR3 contains 14 residues. Germline assignment: CDR1 SGHTA and CDR2 FQGTGA. The CDR3 protein is CASSLNVGDQSQYF. The DNA for the CDR3 is TGTGCCAGCAGCTTAAACGTAGGGGACCAGTCCCAGTACTTC.

This clonotype was recorded once. The rearrangement uses TRBV10-3 and TRBJ2-5, with D maybe TRBD1 (5 bases). V was trimmed by 7 bases and J by 5 bases, leaving 14 bases between them. In germline, CDR1 is ENHRY, CDR2 SYGVKD. This CDR3 is 13 amino acids long. The CDR3 DNA follows: TGTGCCATCAAACCCGACAGTTTGGAGACCCAGTACTTC. Its translation: CAIKPDSLETQYF.

This sequence joins TRBV20-1 and TRBJ1-5; D remains unclear. The CDR3 spans 13 residues. Germline values: CDR1 DFQATT, CDR2 SNEGSKA (reference sequence). Trimming took off 1 base at V and 13 bases at J, with 17 bases between the two ends. The CDR3 nucleotides are TGCAGTGCTAGAGGGGTTCGGAGCGCCAGGCAGCATTTT. Its protein product is CSARGVRSARQHF.